This T cell receptor (beta chain) comes out of a study of shared clonotypes between healthy human individuals. The germline V gene encodes CDR1 SGHTA and CDR2 FQGNSA. This CDR3 is 16 amino acids long. V gave up 4 bases and J gave up 3 bases; unmatched junction bases: 10. Profiled with immunoSEQ multiplex PCR; TCRdb holds only in-frame clones, not every one. The sample lists approximately 2.3 million clones, approximately 95% occurring once. The genes are TRBV7-2 and TRBJ2-5; 8 bases fit TRBD2. The sample was naive CD4+ T cells from PBMCs. The subset denotes: CD45RA+ positively selected. This receptor was obtained from a man younger than 35 in good health. Some clones in this sample may be carry-over from other donors' samples. CDR3 nucleotides: TGTGCCAGCAGCTCCCCCGGCCAGCGGGGGAAAGAGACCCAGTACTTC. It translates to CASSSPGQRGKETQYF.